Listed below are T cell receptor beta chains from one sample, sequenced in a study of technical replicates of blood from four donors. Generated by immunoSEQ multiplex PCR, the TCRdb table keeps only in-frame clones and is missing some. The sample has about 79,000 clones, approximately 92% seen once. Sequenced input: T cells isolated from PBMCs. Source of these receptors: a human donor in good health. Some clones in this sample may be carry-over from other donors' samples. Both conserved end residues are part of each CDR3. The D gene is left open where the match is weak. Rows give clone size only sometimes, using once, few, many, or a class for an expanded clone.

TRBJ2-1,TRBV11-3,-,-,TGTGCCAGCAGCTCAAACTACAATGAGCAGTTCTTC,CASSSNYNEQFF
TRBJ1-2,TRBV28,-,-,TGTGCCAGCAGTCCGATACAGGTTAACTATGGCTACACCTTC,CASSPIQVNYGYTF
TRBJ1-5,TRBV19,-,TRBD1,TGTGCCGGCACACAGGGGAGACAGCCCCAGCATTTT,CAGTQGRQPQHF
TRBJ2-1,TRBV4-1,-,-,TGCGCCAGCAGCCCCCACAGGGAAGTTCTGAACAATGAGCAGTTCTTC,CASSPHREVLNNEQFF
TRBJ2-2,TRBV2,-,TRBD2,TGTGCCAGCAGCGTTCTCCGGGGGGCCGGGGAGCTGTTTTTT,CASSVLRGAGELFF
TRBJ1-4,TRBV5-1,-,-,TGCGCCAGCAGCTTGGCTACAACTAATGAAAAACTGTTTTTT,CASSLATTNEKLFF
TRBJ2-1,TRBV9,-,TRBD2,TGTGCCAGCAGCGTAGCTATCGGGACTATCTCCTACAATGAGCAGTTCTTC,CASSVAIGTISYNEQFF
TRBJ1-1,TRBV6-5,-,-,TGTGCCAGCAGTTACTCTTCAATAGCTGAAGCTTTCTTT,CASSYSSIAEAFF
TRBJ1-5,TRBV6-5,-,TRBD1,TGTGCCAGCAGCATATTACAGGGGAGCAATCAGCCCCAGCATTTT,CASSILQGSNQPQHF
TRBJ2-2,TRBV19,few,-,TGTGCCAGTAGTGGTGTGAGCCTTCCCGCCGGGGAGCTGTTTTTT,CASSGVSLPAGELFF
TRBJ2-6,TRBV28,-,TRBD1,TGTGCCAGCAGCTCCGGGACAGGGGTCCCCTCTGGGGCCAACGTCCTGACTTTC,CASSSGTGVPSGANVLTF
TRBJ2-3,TRBV6-5,-,TRBD2,TGTGCCAGCAGTCAGACTAGCGGGGGGGCCGGGACGCAGTATTTT,CASSQTSGGAGTQYF
TRBJ2-7,TRBV28,-,TRBD1,TGTGCCACGTTAGACAGGGTCAGGTACGAGCAGTACTTC,CATLDRVRYEQYF
TRBJ2-6,TRBV14,-,-,TGTGCCACCCTGCACAGGGTATCTGGGGCCAACGTCCTGACTTTC,CATLHRVSGANVLTF
TRBJ2-5,TRBV6-5,-,TRBD2,TGTGCCAGCAGTTACTCGCGGGGGCAAGAGACCCAGTACTTC,CASSYSRGQETQYF
TRBJ1-2,TRBV28,once,TRBD1,TGTGCCAGCAGCCTGACAGGGGATCTCTATGGCTACACCTTC,CASSLTGDLYGYTF
TRBJ1-2,TRBV19,-,TRBD1,TGTGCCAGTAGTTTACCCCGGGACAGGGATCGCTACACCTTC,CASSLPRDRDRYTF
TRBJ1-5,TRBV28,-,TRBD1,TGTGCCAGCAGTACAGGGGGCCAGCCCCAGCATTTT,CASSTGGQPQHF